This record looks at one T cell receptor (beta chain) sequence and its context. Its cognate antigen is unknown. The germline V gene has CDR1 MGHRA and CDR2 YSYEKL. Trimming left V 0 bases short and J 7 bases short, with 12 bases between. CDR3 length: 14 residues. Sequencing was performed with immunoSEQ multiplex PCR; in TCRdb, only in-frame clones are kept and a portion is missing. The sample records roughly 77,000 clones, more than 75% being singletons. This record comes from a study of T cells in localized non-small cell lung cancer. Findings and caveats of the study: In adjacent lung, a median roughly 56 of the top 100 tumor clones were found. Uninvolved adjacent lung had more T cell clonality than any other tissue, topping tumor. There was an association of higher blood T cell density with longer overall survival. Sequence data derive from only one tumor region, so heterogeneity remains possible.

This rearrangement joins TRBV4-1 to TRBJ1-2; D gene ambiguous. This clonotype was sampled from a woman aged 35-75 years with stage I squamous cell lung carcinoma. The specimen comprised peripheral blood, sampled before any cancer treatment. The CDR3 loop is CASSQDRKAGGYTF. CDR3 nucleotide sequence: TGCGCCAGCAGCCAAGATAGGAAAGCGGGTGGCTACACCTTC.